A selection of T cell receptor beta chains follows, all from one sample in a study of cytomegalovirus exposure and HLA in healthy donors. This table comes from immunoSEQ multiplex PCR, and its TCRdb copy is limited to in-frame clones, with some not included. This sample's table reports 150,000 or so clones. Sequencing used PBMCs. The origin of the receptors is a man between 18 and 29 years old in good health and CMV-seronegative. The conserved cysteine and the conserved F or W are not part of the CDR3 here.

v_call,cdr3_length,j_call,cdr3_aa
TRBV27,12,TRBJ1-5,ASSPQGYYQPQH
TRBV7-3,12,.,ASSATGTSYEQY
TRBV9,14,TRBJ1-6,ASSSYGDSSNSPLH
TRBV28,11,TRBJ2-7,ASSLLDQHEQY
TRBV7-9,12,TRBJ2-7,ASSTGTGPYEQY
TRBV5-6,16,TRBJ2-7,ASSLDRTSGGSSYEQY
TRBV4-3,17,TRBJ2-6,ASSLILGTGGAGANVLT
TRBV6-5,13,TRBJ1-5,ASSSYLDKDQPQH
TRBV2,12,TRBJ2-6,ASRRLSGANVLT
TRBV9,12,TRBJ1-1,ASSQGQGRGEAF
TRBV7-9,13,TRBJ2-7,ASSLDPGLAIVPY
TRBV10-3,12,TRBJ2-7,ATLLGQGSYEQY
TRBV5-1,13,TRBJ2-7,ASSLAVGRSDEQY
TRBV5-1,14,TRBJ2-7,ASSTGDRNPTYEQY
TRBV5-4,13,TRBJ1-4,ASSLSSRTNEKLF
TRBV6-5,12,TRBJ2-1,ASSSSGSYNEQF